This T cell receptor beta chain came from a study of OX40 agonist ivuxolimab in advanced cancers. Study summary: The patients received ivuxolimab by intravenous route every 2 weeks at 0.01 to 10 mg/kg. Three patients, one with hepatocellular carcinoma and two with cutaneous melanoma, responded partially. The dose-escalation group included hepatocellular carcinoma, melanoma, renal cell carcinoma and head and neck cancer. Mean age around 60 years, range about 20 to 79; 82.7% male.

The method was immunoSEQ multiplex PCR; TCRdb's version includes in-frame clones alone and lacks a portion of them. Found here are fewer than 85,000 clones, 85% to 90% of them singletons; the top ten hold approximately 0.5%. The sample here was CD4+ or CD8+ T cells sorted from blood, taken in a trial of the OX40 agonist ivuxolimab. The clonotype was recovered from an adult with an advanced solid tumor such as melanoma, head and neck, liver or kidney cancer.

Here the CDR3 DNA reads TGTGCCAGCAGCTTAAAACTAGCGGGAAGCACAGATACGCAGTATTTT. Translated, it gives CASSLKLAGSTDTQYF. The V gene is TRBV11-3, the J gene TRBJ2-3; TRBD2 aligns across 10 bases. The CDR3 length is 16 residues. CDR1 SGHNT and CDR2 YENEEA come from the germline V gene. Trimming removed 2 bases from V and 0 bases from J; junction bases left unmatched: 2.